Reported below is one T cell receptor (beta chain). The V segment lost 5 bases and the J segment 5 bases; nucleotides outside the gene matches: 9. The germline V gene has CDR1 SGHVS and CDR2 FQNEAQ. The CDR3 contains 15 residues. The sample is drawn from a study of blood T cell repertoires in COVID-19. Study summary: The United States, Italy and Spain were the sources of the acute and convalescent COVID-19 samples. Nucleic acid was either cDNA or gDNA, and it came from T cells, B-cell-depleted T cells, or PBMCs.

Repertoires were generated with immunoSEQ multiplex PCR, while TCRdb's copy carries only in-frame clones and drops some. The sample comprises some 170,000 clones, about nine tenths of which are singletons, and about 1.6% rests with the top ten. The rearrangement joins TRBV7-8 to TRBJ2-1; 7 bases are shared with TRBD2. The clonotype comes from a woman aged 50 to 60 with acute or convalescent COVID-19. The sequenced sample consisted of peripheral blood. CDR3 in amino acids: CASSLGLAGDNEQFF. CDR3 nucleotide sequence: TGTGCCAGCAGCCTGGGACTGGCGGGGGACAATGAGCAGTTCTTC.